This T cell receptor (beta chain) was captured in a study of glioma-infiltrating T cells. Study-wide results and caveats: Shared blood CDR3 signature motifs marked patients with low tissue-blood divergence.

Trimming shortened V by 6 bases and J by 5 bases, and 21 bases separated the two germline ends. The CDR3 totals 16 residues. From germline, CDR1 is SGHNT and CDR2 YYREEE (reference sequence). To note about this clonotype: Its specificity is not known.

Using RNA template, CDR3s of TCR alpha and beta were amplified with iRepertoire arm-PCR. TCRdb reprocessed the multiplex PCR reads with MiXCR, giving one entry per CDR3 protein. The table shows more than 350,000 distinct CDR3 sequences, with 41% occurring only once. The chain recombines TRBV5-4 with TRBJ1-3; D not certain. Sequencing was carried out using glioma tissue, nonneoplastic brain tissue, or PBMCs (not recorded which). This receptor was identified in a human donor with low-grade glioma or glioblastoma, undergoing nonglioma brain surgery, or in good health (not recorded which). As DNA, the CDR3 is TGTGCCAGCACCCCCAACGGAAAAGATAGGAGAAACACCATATATTTT. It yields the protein CASTPNGKDRRNTIYF.